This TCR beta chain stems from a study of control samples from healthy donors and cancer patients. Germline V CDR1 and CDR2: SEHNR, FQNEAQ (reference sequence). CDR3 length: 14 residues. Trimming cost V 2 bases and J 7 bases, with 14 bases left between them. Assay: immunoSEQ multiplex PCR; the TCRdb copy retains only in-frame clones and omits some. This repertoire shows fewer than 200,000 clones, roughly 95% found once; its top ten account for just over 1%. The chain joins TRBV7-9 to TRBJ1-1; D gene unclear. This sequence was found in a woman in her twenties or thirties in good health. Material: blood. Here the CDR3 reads CASSLRALGNEAFF. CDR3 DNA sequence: TGTGCCAGCAGCTTAAGGGCCCTGGGGAATGAAGCTTTCTTT.